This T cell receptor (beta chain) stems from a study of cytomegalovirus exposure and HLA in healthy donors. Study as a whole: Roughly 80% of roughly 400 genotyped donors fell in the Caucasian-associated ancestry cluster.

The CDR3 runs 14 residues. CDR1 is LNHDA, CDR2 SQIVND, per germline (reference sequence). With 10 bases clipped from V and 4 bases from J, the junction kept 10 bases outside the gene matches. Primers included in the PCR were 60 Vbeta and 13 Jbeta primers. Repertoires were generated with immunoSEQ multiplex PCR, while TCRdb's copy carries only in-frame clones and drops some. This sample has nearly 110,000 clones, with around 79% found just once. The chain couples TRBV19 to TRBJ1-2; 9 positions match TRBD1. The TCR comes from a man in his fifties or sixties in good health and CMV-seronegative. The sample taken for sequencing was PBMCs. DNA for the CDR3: TGTGCCACCGCCCGGGACAGGGCGGGCTATGGCTACACCTTC. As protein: CATARDRAGYGYTF. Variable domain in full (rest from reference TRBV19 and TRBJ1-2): DGGITQSPKYLFRKEGQNVTLSCEQNLNHDAMYWYRQDPGQGLRLIYYSQIVNDFQKGDIAEGYSVSREKKESFPLTVTSAQKNPTAFYLCATARDRAGYGYTFGSGTRLTVV.